The subject of this entry is one T cell receptor (beta chain). Its antigen remains unidentified. The sample belongs to a study of siplizumab effects on memory and regulatory T cells. Whole-study findings and limits: Researchers could map only a minor fraction of alloreactive clones to unstimulated subsets. A major contribution to the alloresponse seemed to be made by naive T cells, which seemed more diverse than memory cells.

Each sample contributed 96,000 or so TCR templates to the assay. Assay used: immunoSEQ multiplex PCR; TCRdb lists only in-frame clones, some missing. The table lists around 86,000 clones, 90% to 95% of them singletons. Trimming left V 4 bases short and J 0 bases short, with 19 bases between. CDR1 is SGDLS, CDR2 YYNGEE, per germline. CDR3 length equals 17 residues. The chain recombines TRBV9 with TRBJ1-1; D gene unclear. This clonotype was sampled from a human donor in good health. Sequencing used non-Treg CD4+ T cells sorted from blood. Here the CDR3 DNA reads TGTGCCAGCAGCCACCCACGGGGAAAATCCATGAACACTGAAGCTTTCTTT. This translates into CASSHPRGKSMNTEAFF.